This T cell receptor beta chain was obtained from a study of neurological immune-mediated disorders. It was blood bank volunteers in Maryland, USA who made up the healthy controls. For the unsorted libraries, 2 million PBMCs stored at -80 C served as input. Synthesis of cDNA was performed by 5'RACE using 10-nucleotide random UMIs. TCRdb recomputed calls from the 5' RACE reads with MiXCR, one row per CDR3 protein. The sample holds around 78,000 distinct CDR3 sequences, more than 15% seen once. This clonotype was seen ten or more times. CDR1 and CDR2 from the germline V gene are KGHSH and LQKENI. The CDR3 has 13 residues. With 3 bases removed from V and 6 bases from J, the gap between germline ends came to 9 bases.

This receptor was taken from a woman between 35 and 50 years old in good health. The chain combines TRBV18 with TRBJ1-5, with D possibly TRBD1 on 6 matching bases. Sequences were obtained from PBMCs. CDR3 amino acids: CASSPNRVQPQHF. In DNA form, the CDR3 reads TGTGCCAGCTCACCCAACAGGGTTCAGCCCCAGCATTTT. Filled out from reference TRBV18 and TRBJ1-5, the complete variable domain reads NAGVMQNPRHLVRRRGQEARLRCSPMKGHSHVYWYRQLPEEGLKFMVYLQKENIIDESGMPKERFSAEFPKEGPSILRIQQVVRGDSAAYFCASSPNRVQPQHFGDGTRLSIL.